This TCR beta chain was sequenced for a study of blood T cell repertoires in COVID-19. Study context: Samples representing acute and convalescent COVID-19 were sourced from the United States, Italy and Spain. T cells, B-cell-depleted T cells, or PBMCs provided the cDNA or gDNA that served as material.

This clone was recorded once. Only in-frame clones appear in the TCRdb table, and some are missing; sequencing was by immunoSEQ multiplex PCR. The data hold approximately 90,000 clones, with more than 60% observed a single time. V was trimmed by 2 bases and J by 1 base, leaving 23 bases between them. Per the germline V gene, CDR1 is ENHRY and CDR2 is SYGVKD. This CDR3 is built from 19 residues. The TCR comes from a human donor in a cohort sampled during active COVID-19. The rearrangement links TRBV10-3 to TRBJ1-1; perhaps TRBD1 as D (5 bases). The sequencing input was peripheral blood. The CDR3 region has the DNA TGTGCCATCAGTGAGAGCGGGGGTTCACGTTCGTTTTCGAACACTGAAGCTTTCTTT. Its translation is CAISESGGSRSFSNTEAFF.